This record looks at one T cell receptor (beta chain) sequence and its context. This sample is part of a study of long-term antiretroviral therapy in people with HIV. An immunoSEQ assay, version v3.0, was performed at survey level. Measured with immunoSEQ multiplex PCR; TCRdb has only the in-frame clones, and not every one. The sample includes 14,000 or so clones, approximately 82% of them seen just once. Specimens held roughly 0.9-10 million cryopreserved PBMC prior to DNA extraction. The CDR3 has 13 amino acids. Trimming removed 8 bases at V and 2 bases at J, with 11 bases between. CDR1 and CDR2 from the germline V gene are MNHEY and SVGAGI.

The TCR originated in a man aged 25-40 years with HIV. The chain combines TRBV6-5 with TRBJ2-3; weak D call: TRBD2 (6 bases). The sequencing here drew on unsorted PBMCs, taken 0.4 years after starting antiretroviral therapy. The CDR3: CASWRRDTDTQYF. The CDR3 nucleotides are TGTGCCAGCTGGAGGCGGGACACAGATACGCAGTATTTT.